The 3 T cell receptor beta chains reported below all come from one sample, sequenced in a study of cytomegalovirus exposure and HLA in healthy donors. The method was immunoSEQ multiplex PCR; TCRdb's version includes in-frame clones alone and lacks a portion of them. This sample has approximately 130,000 clones, with approximately 87% found just once. The material sequenced was PBMCs. Receptor source: a woman aged 25 to 45 in good health and CMV-seronegative.

V and J are TRBV27 and TRBJ2-2; 10 nucleotides line up with TRBD1. CDR3 length: 15 residues. V was clipped by 4 bases and J by 6 bases; unmatched bases: 5. Germline CDR1 and CDR2: MNHEY and SMNVEV (reference sequence). CDR3 nucleotide sequence: TGTGCCAGCAGTTGGACAGGGGGGGGGTCCGGGGAGCTGTTTTTT. Translating gives CASSWTGGGSGELFF.

The chain links TRBV2 to TRBJ2-3; 8 nucleotides align to TRBD1. CDR3 size: 14 residues. V lost 8 bases, J lost 4 bases, and 8 bases stayed unmatched. In germline, CDR1 is SNHLY, CDR2 FYNNEI. The CDR3 coding sequence is TGTGCCAGCGGACCGGGACAGGAGGCAGATACGCAGTATTTT. Translating it yields CASGPGQEADTQYF.

CDR3 in amino acids: CASSSIVGGISGANVLTF. The CDR3 DNA reads as TGTGCCAGCAGTTCCATAGTGGGGGGGATCTCTGGGGCCAACGTCCTGACTTTC. The rearrangement joins TRBV27 to TRBJ2-6; 7 positions agree with TRBD2. The V and J ends lost 4 bases and 0 bases, in that order; junction bases with no gene match: 9. The CDR3 runs to 18 residues. The germline CDR1 and CDR2 sequences are MNHEY and SMNVEV (reference sequence). Full variable domain (outside the CDR3, taken from reference TRBV27 and TRBJ2-6): EAQVTQNPRYLITVTGKKLTVTCSQNMNHEYMSWYRQDPGLGLRQIYYSMNVEVTDKGDVPEGYKVSRKEKRNFPLILESPSPNQTSLYFCASSSIVGGISGANVLTFGAGSRLTVL.